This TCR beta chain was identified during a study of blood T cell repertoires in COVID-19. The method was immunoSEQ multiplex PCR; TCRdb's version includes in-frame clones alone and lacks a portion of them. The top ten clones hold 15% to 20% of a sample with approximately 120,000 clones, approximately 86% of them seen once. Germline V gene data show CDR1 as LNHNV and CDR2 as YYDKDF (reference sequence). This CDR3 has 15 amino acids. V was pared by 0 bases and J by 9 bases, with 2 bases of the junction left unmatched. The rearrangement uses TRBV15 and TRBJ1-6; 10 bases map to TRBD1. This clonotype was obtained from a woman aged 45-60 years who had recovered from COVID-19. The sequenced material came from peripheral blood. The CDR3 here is CATSRDGTGASPLHF. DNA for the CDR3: TGTGCCACCAGCAGAGACGGGACAGGGGCTTCACCCCTCCACTTT.